Reported below is one T cell receptor beta chain. Its antigen remains unknown. The germline CDR1 and CDR2 sequences are GTSNPN and SVGIG (reference sequence). With 4 bases removed from V and 4 bases from J, the gap between germline ends came to 7 bases. CDR3 size: 11 residues. In the naive CD8 group, cells lacked CD45RO and were positively selected for CCR7, so terminally differentiated effector memory CD45RA+ cells were left out. These data are taken from a study of shared clonotypes between healthy human individuals. Overall study results and limits: Sharing across several donors was seen in approximately 5.2% of naive CD4 clonotypes. Though the depth was large, rarefaction showed that sorted-subset sequencing was incomplete.

Authors' data handling: Without quality scores, immunoSEQ junctional reads could not be filtered like full-length reads. The data were produced by immunoSEQ multiplex PCR, yet TCRdb's version contains in-frame clones alone and is incomplete. The DNA gave D and trimming, while V, J and clone size come from that table. The data contain around 2.1 million clones, roughly 91% of them singletons. The source is a man between 18 and 29 years old in good health. Some clones in this sample may be carry-over from other donors' samples. V usage is TRBV30 and J usage is TRBJ1-2, with D hard to call. The sample taken for sequencing was naive CD8+ T cells from PBMCs. CDR3 coding DNA: TGTGCCTGGACTTTTTCCTATGGCTACACCTTC. Protein: CAWTFSYGYTF.